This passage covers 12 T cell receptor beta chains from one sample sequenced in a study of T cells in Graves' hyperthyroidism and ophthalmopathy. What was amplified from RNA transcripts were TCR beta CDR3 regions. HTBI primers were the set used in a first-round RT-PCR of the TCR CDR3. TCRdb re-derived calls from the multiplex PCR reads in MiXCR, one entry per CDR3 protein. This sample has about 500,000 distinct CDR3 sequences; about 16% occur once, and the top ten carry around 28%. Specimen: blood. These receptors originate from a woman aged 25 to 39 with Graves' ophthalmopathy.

The CDR3 sequence is CASSLFPGLAGGPDTGELFF. In DNA, the CDR3 is TGTGCCAGCAGTTTATTCCCCGGACTAGCGGGAGGGCCTGACACCGGGGAGCTGTTTTTT. This chain uses TRBV28 with TRBJ2-2; 15 bases fit TRBD2. The CDR3 has 20 residues. Germline lookup yields CDR1 MDHEN and CDR2 SYDVKM. The V and J ends lost 1 base and 3 bases, in that order; junction bases with no gene match: 9.

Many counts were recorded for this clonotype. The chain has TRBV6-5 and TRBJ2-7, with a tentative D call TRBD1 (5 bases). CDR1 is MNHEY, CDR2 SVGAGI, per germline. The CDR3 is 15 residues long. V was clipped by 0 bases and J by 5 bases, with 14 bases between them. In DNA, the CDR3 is TGTGCCAGCAGTTACTCATCCAGGGCCTGGCACGAGCAGTACTTC. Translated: CASSYSSRAWHEQYF.

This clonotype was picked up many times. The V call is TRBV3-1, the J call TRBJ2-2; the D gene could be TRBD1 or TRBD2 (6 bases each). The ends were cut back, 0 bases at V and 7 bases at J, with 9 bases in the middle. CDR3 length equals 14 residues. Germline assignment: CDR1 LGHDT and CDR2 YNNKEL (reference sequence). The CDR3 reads CASSQEGGGGELFF. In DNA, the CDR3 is TGTGCCAGCAGCCAAGAGGGGGGCGGCGGGGAGCTGTTTTTT.

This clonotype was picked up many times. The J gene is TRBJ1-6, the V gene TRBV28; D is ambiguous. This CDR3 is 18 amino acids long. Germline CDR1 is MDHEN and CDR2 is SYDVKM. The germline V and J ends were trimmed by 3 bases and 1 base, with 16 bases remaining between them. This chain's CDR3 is CASSFGPTKRSYNSPLHF. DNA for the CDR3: TGTGCCAGCAGTTTTGGACCCACCAAACGGTCCTATAATTCACCCCTCCACTTT.

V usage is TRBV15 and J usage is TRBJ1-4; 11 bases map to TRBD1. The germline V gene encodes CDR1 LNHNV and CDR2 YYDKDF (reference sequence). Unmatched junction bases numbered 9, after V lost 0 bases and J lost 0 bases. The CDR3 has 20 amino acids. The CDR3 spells CATSREPTGTGGSTNEKLFF. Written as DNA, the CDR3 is TGTGCCACCAGCAGAGAGCCAACAGGGACAGGGGGTTCAACTAATGAAAAACTGTTTTTT.

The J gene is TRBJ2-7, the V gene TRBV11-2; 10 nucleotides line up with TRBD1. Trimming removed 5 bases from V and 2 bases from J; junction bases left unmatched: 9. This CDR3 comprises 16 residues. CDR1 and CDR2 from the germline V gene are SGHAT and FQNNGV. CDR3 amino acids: CASSAKGTGDAYEQYF. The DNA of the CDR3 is TGTGCCAGCAGCGCGAAGGGGACAGGGGACGCCTACGAGCAGTACTTC.

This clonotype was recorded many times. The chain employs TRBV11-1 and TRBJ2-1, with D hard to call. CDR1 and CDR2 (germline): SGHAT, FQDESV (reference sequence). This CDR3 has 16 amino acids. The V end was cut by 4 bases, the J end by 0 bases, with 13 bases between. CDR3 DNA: TGTGCCAGCAGCTCAGCAGGCTGGAGCTCCTACAATGAGCAGTTCTTC. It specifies CASSSAGWSSYNEQFF.

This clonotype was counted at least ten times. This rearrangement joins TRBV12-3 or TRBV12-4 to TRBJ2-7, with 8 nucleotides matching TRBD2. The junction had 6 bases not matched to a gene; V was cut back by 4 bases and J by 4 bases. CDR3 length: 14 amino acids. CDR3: CASSSGASGYEQYF. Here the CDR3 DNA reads TGTGCCAGCAGTTCCGGGGCTAGCGGGTACGAGCAGTACTTC.

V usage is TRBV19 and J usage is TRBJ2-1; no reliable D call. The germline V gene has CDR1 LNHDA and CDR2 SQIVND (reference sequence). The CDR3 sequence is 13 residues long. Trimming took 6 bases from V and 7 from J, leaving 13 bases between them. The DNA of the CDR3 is TGTGCCAGTAGCGAATGGTTAGTGAATGAGCAGTTCTTC. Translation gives CASSEWLVNEQFF.

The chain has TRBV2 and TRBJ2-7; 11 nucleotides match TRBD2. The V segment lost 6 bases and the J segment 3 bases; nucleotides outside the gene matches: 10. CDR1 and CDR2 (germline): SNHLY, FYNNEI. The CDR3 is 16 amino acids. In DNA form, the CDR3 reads TGTGCCAGCAGAGGACTAGCGGGTTTAACCTACTACGAGCAGTACTTC. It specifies CASRGLAGLTYYEQYF.

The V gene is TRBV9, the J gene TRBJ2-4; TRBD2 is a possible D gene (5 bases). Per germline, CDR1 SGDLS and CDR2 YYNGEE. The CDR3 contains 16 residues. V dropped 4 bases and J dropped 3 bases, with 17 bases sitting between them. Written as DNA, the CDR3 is TGTGCCAGCAGCCCCCGAGGGAACCCAGACAAAAACATTCAGTACTTC. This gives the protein CASSPRGNPDKNIQYF. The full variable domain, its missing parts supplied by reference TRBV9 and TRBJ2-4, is DSGVTQTPKHLITATGQRVTLRCSPRSGDLSVYWYQQSLDQGLQFLIQYYNGEERAKGNILERFSAQQFPDLHSELNLSSLELGDSALYFCASSPRGNPDKNIQYFGAGTRLSVL.

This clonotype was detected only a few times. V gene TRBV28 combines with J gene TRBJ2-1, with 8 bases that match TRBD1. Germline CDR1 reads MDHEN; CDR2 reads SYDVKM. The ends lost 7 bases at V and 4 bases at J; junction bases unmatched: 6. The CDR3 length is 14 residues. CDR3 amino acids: CASKVRTGYNEQFF. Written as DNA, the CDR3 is TGTGCCAGCAAGGTTCGGACAGGGTACAATGAGCAGTTCTTC.